The rows below give T cell receptor beta chains drawn from one sample of a study of T cells after yellow fever vaccination. TCRdb reanalysed the 5' RACE reads using MiXCR and keeps one entry per CDR3 protein. Here the sample spans hundreds of thousands of distinct CDR3 sequences, approximately 13% being singletons. The sample consisted of PBMCs, taken on the day of the yellow fever booster vaccination. These receptors came from a man aged 30-40 years who received the YFV17D yellow fever vaccine. The CDR3 runs from the conserved cysteine through the conserved F or W. D genes are given only for firm matches. The size entry is marked missing in some rows and otherwise reads once, few, many or a size class.

TRBV4-1,.,TRBD2,TRBJ2-7,TGCGCCAGCAGCCCCGCCGGGACTAGGTACGAGCAGTACTTC,CASSPAGTRYEQYF
TRBV20-1,.,TRBD1,TRBJ1-2,TGCAGTGCCCTAACGGACAGGGAGGATGGCTACACCTTC,CSALTDREDGYTF
TRBV18,few,.,TRBJ2-7,TGTGCCAGCTCACCAGGTCATCTTACCCCTGCCGAGCAGTACTTC,CASSPGHLTPAEQYF
TRBV19,.,.,TRBJ2-3,TGTGCCAGTAGTATAGGAGGCGGTCCTAGCGCAGATACGCAGTATTTT,CASSIGGGPSADTQYF
TRBV20-1,few,TRBD2,TRBJ2-7,TGCAGTGCTAGATTTACGGGAGGAACTTTCTACGAGCAGTACTTC,CSARFTGGTFYEQYF
TRBV20-1,.,.,TRBJ1-5,TGCAGTGCTAGAGATTGGGAGTATAGCAATCAGCCCCAGCATTTT,CSARDWEYSNQPQHF
TRBV5-1,.,.,TRBJ1-1,TGCGCCAGCAGCCTGGTCCAGCTATATATGAACACTGAAGCTTTCTTT,CASSLVQLYMNTEAFF
TRBV7-2,.,TRBD2,TRBJ2-1,TGTGCCAGCAGCCAGGCAGCGGGAGAGTACAATGAGCAGTTCTTC,CASSQAAGEYNEQFF
TRBV7-2,.,.,TRBJ2-7,TGTGCCAGCAGCTTAGTGGGAGGCCCGAGCTCCTACGAGCAGTACTTC,CASSLVGGPSSYEQYF
TRBV9,.,.,TRBJ1-1,TGTGCCAGCGGGAGGAGGGAGACTGAAGCTTTCTTT,CASGRRETEAFF
TRBV12-3/TRBV12-4,few,.,TRBJ2-6,TGTGCCAGCAGTGCCCTAGGGGACTCTGGGGCCAACGTCCTGACTTTC,CASSALGDSGANVLTF
TRBV19,.,TRBD1,TRBJ2-1,TGTGCCAGTATCGGGTACAGGGGTGTGGGTGAGCAGTTCTTC,CASIGYRGVGEQFF
TRBV5-1,few,.,TRBJ1-4,TGCGCCAGCAGCTTGACCCCGGCAACTAATGAAAAACTGTTTTTT,CASSLTPATNEKLFF
TRBV6-2/TRBV6-3,.,.,TRBJ2-5,TGTGCCAGCAGAAAACCGGGACCCAACCAAGAGACCCAGTACTTC,CASRKPGPNQETQYF
TRBV15,.,.,TRBJ2-4,TGTGCCACCAGCAGATCTGTGGGGGGAGATAGAGCCAAAAACATTCAGTACTTC,CATSRSVGGDRAKNIQYF
TRBV5-1,many,.,TRBJ2-3,TGCGCCAGCAGCTTGGGGGACGACACAGATACGCAGTATTTT,CASSLGDDTDTQYF
TRBV6-1,.,TRBD2,TRBJ2-1,TGTGCCAGCATCCTGACTAGCGGGAGCGGTGAGCAGTTCTTC,CASILTSGSGEQFF
TRBV20-1,.,.,TRBJ1-3,TGCAGTGCTAGAGGGGGGGGACCTGGAAACACCATATATTTT,CSARGGGPGNTIYF
TRBV29-1,few,.,TRBJ2-1,TGCAGCGTTGTGCCCGGGTCAATAATCTACAATGAGCAGTTCTTC,CSVVPGSIIYNEQFF
TRBV7-9,.,.,TRBJ2-5,TGTGCCAGCAGCACCGACTGGGGAAGGGGGACCCAGTACTTC,CASSTDWGRGTQYF
TRBV27,.,TRBD2,TRBJ2-7,TGTGCCAGCAGTAAACAAAGCGGGAGGCACTACGAGCAGTACTTC,CASSKQSGRHYEQYF
TRBV12-3/TRBV12-4,many,.,TRBJ1-6,TGTGCCAGCAGCCCTCCGGGCAGAGGATCACCCCTCCACTTT,CASSPPGRGSPLHF
TRBV7-2,many,.,TRBJ2-3,TGTGCCAGCAGCCTCTCCGGAGATACGCAGTATTTT,CASSLSGDTQYF
TRBV29-1,few,.,TRBJ2-7,TGCAGCGTTGATACGAGGGGCCCCTCCTACGAGCAGTACTTC,CSVDTRGPSYEQYF
TRBV7-9,.,.,TRBJ1-1,TGTGCCAGCAGCTTAGCGCCGTCAGGGAGGGCTTTCTTT,CASSLAPSGRAFF
TRBV6-1,.,.,TRBJ2-7,TGTGCCAGCAGTGCTCCAGGCTCCTACGAGCAGTACTTC,CASSAPGSYEQYF
TRBV11-2,few,TRBD2,TRBJ2-6,TGTGCCAGCACTCCTAGACTAGCGGGCAGCTCTGGGGCCAACGTCCTGACTTTC,CASTPRLAGSSGANVLTF
TRBV7-9,.,.,TRBJ2-7,TGTGCCAGCAGCCCACATATAGAGGGGTCCTACGAGCAGTACTTC,CASSPHIEGSYEQYF
TRBV20-1,.,.,TRBJ1-1,TGCAGTGCTAGATACCCGGGATCCACTGAAGCTTTCTTT,CSARYPGSTEAFF
TRBV24-1,few,.,TRBJ2-4,TGTGCCACCAGTAGGGAAAGTGGCATTCAGTACTTC,CATSRESGIQYF
TRBV30,.,TRBD1,TRBJ2-7,TGTGCCTGGAGCGAGACAGGGGACTACGAGCAGTACTTC,CAWSETGDYEQYF
TRBV5-1,.,TRBD1,TRBJ1-2,TGCGCCAGCACGAGCGACAGGGAGGCTGGCTACACCTTC,CASTSDREAGYTF
TRBV28,.,.,TRBJ1-1,TGTGCCAGCAGTAGTCTAGTGGAGTCGATAAGGACTGAAGCTTTCTTT,CASSSLVESIRTEAFF
TRBV7-6,.,TRBD1,TRBJ2-7,TGTGCCAGCAGTACCACAGGGGGGACCCTGCAGTACTTC,CASSTTGGTLQYF
TRBV20-1,few,TRBD2,TRBJ2-3,TGCAGTGCTAGCATGGCGGGAGGGCTCACAGATACGCAGTATTTT,CSASMAGGLTDTQYF
TRBV6-5,few,.,TRBJ2-3,TGTGCCAGCAGTTACTACAGCGGAAGGTTGGCAGATACGCAGTATTTT,CASSYYSGRLADTQYF
TRBV20-1,few,.,TRBJ2-7,TGCAGTGCTGATGCCCCGGACGGGGAATACGAGCAGTACTTC,CSADAPDGEYEQYF
TRBV3-1,few,.,TRBJ2-3,TGTGCCAGCAGCCAAGCGGCGGGATCCACAGATACGCAGTATTTT,CASSQAAGSTDTQYF
TRBV24-1,few,TRBD2,TRBJ2-1,TGTGCCACCAGTGATAACGCGGCTAGCGGGAGTGGGTACAATGAGCAGTTCTTC,CATSDNAASGSGYNEQFF
TRBV7-7,.,.,TRBJ2-7,TGTGCTAGCAGCCAGTCCGAGGCGGCCTATAGCGAGCAGTACTTC,CASSQSEAAYSEQYF
TRBV20-1,few,TRBD2,TRBJ2-5,TGCAGTGCTCTAGCGGGAGCGGAGACCCAGTACTTC,CSALAGAETQYF
TRBV6-2/TRBV6-3,few,TRBD2,TRBJ2-1,TGTGCCAGCAGCCCCCCGGGACTAGCGGACAATGAGCAGTTCTTC,CASSPPGLADNEQFF
TRBV10-3,.,.,TRBJ2-4,TGTGCCATCAGTTCAGAGTCCAAAAACATTCAGTACTTC,CAISSESKNIQYF
TRBV7-2,.,TRBD1,TRBJ1-5,TGTGCCAGCAGCTTCTATCCCGGACAGGGGGATCAGCCCCAGCATTTT,CASSFYPGQGDQPQHF
TRBV5-1,.,TRBD1,TRBJ1-1,TGCGCCAGCAGCTTGACGACAGGGGACACTGAAGCTTTCTTT,CASSLTTGDTEAFF
TRBV6-5,.,.,TRBJ2-7,TGTGCCAGCAGTTACTCGGTTCCTACCTACGAGCAGTACTTC,CASSYSVPTYEQYF
TRBV5-1,few,.,TRBJ1-1,TGCGCCAGCAGCTTGGTTTTCGCGGGGTTCTCCCGAGGGGCTGAAGCTTTCTTT,CASSLVFAGFSRGAEAFF
TRBV18,few,.,TRBJ2-1,TGTGCCAGCTCACCCCATGGAGTAAGGGTGGTTCAGGACGATGAGCAGTTCTTC,CASSPHGVRVVQDDEQFF
TRBV20-1,.,.,TRBJ1-2,TGCAGTGCTAGAGATGAAGGAGGGTCCGTTGGCTACACCTTC,CSARDEGGSVGYTF
TRBV20-1,few,TRBD2,TRBJ2-7,TGCAGTGCTAGCTTCAGTCTAGCGGGAGACTACGAGCAGTACTTC,CSASFSLAGDYEQYF
TRBV10-3,few,.,TRBJ1-5,TGTGCCACCGGAGAGGGTCTCAATCAGCCCCAGCATTTT,CATGEGLNQPQHF
TRBV11-2,few,TRBD2,TRBJ2-5,TGTGCCAGCAGCTTTAGGCTAGCGGGAGTGGAGACCCAGTACTTC,CASSFRLAGVETQYF
TRBV25-1,.,TRBD1,TRBJ2-7,TGTGCCAGCAGTGATCGGCAGGGGGTCCGCGAGCAGTACTTC,CASSDRQGVREQYF
TRBV15,.,.,TRBJ2-1,TGTGCCACCAGCAGAGATTGGGGCGCCGTGGGCCATGAGCAGTTCTTC,CATSRDWGAVGHEQFF
TRBV11-2,.,.,TRBJ2-1,TGTGCCAGCAGCTTAGATGCCGGTGGGGATGAGCAGTTCTTC,CASSLDAGGDEQFF